This T cell receptor (beta chain) is drawn from a study of technical replicates of blood from several donors. CDR1 MNHEY and CDR2 SVGAGI come from the germline V gene. The CDR3 has 16 amino acids. Between the trimmed V and J ends, which lost 1 base and 0 bases, there was a span of 10 bases. Using immunoSEQ multiplex PCR, the repertoire was profiled, and TCRdb retains in-frame clones only, with some absent. This table holds about 81,000 clones, about 96% found once. Specimen: T cells isolated from PBMCs. The chain employs TRBV6-5 and TRBJ1-3, with unresolved D. The receptor was derived from a human donor in good health. The CDR3 spells CASSYYRFSSGNTIYF. CDR3 nucleotides: TGTGCCAGCAGTTACTATCGATTCAGCTCTGGAAACACCATATATTTT.